This record covers a single TCR beta chain. Its antigen is currently unknown. The data stem from a study of cytomegalovirus exposure and HLA in healthy donors. Across the study: Of 398 genotyped donors, roughly 81% clustered with self-reported Caucasian donors. General study findings and limits: Sequencing had likely introduced a cluster of highly shared sequence variants as an artifact. DRB1 showed the most TCR associations and HLA-C the fewest in a later analysis, as rates varied by HLA locus.

It was with 60 Vbeta and 13 Jbeta primers that the PCR ran. Measured with immunoSEQ multiplex PCR; TCRdb has only the in-frame clones, and not every one. The sample includes around 190,000 clones, more than 85% seen only once; the top ten take 1.5% to 2%. CDR1 is SGHVS and CDR2 is FNYEAQ in the germline V gene. The V gene end was trimmed by 5 bases and the J gene end by 5 bases; junction bases not matched to a gene: 10. There are 15 residues in the CDR3. The TCR comes from a woman aged 18-30 years in good health and CMV-seronegative. The sequenced sample consisted of PBMCs. V and J are TRBV7-6 and TRBJ2-5, with 8 bases that match TRBD2. Here the CDR3 reads CASSPGLAGLETQYF. CDR3 bases: TGTGCCAGCAGCCCAGGGTTAGCGGGGCTGGAGACCCAGTACTTC. Together with reference TRBV7-6 and TRBJ2-5, the CDR3 gives the full variable domain: GAGVSQSPRYKVTKRGQDVALRCDPISGHVSLYWYRQALGQGPEFLTYFNYEAQQDKSGLPNDRFSAERPEGSISTLTIQRTEQRDSAMYRCASSPGLAGLETQYFGPGTRLLVL.